Given below is one TCR beta chain in context. This record belongs to a study of blood T cell repertoires in COVID-19. Study-level information: Material from acute and convalescent COVID-19 was sourced from the United States, Italy and Spain. The analysed material was cDNA or gDNA that came from T cells, B-cell-depleted T cells, or PBMCs.

This CDR3 is 19 amino acids long. In the original workflow: Counts of nucleated cells, estimated from reference gene primer amplification, were obtained. Assay used: immunoSEQ multiplex PCR; TCRdb lists only in-frame clones, some missing. The V and J calls and the clone size are those of that table, but D and trimming were determined from the DNA. The repertoire holds some 220,000 clones, with 85% as singletons. This sequence joins TRBV21-1 and TRBJ2-6; the table's D call, TRBD2, was not checked against the DNA. TRBV21-1 corresponds to a pseudogene. The sequenced sample consisted of peripheral blood. The receptor was derived from a woman in her fifties or sixties with active or convalescent COVID-19. This CDR3 is CASSPPGGGELSGANVLTF. The CDR3 DNA sequence: TGTGCCAGCAGCCCCCCGGGAGGCGGGGAACTTTCTGGGGCCAACGTCCTGACTTTC.